This entry concerns a single T cell receptor beta chain. Source study methods: Reference gene primers were amplified, and this amplification served to estimate nucleated cell counts. Sequenced by immunoSEQ multiplex PCR; TCRdb stores in-frame clones only, minus some. V and J calls and clone size are given by that table; D and trimming were obtained from the DNA. In the table there are under 200,000 clones, about 80% of which are singletons. This entry belongs to a study of blood T cell repertoires in COVID-19. Germline lookup yields CDR1 MNHEY and CDR2 SVGAGI. V lost 5 bases to trimming and J lost 3 bases; unmatched junction nucleotides: 3. The CDR3 runs 13 residues.

The origin of this receptor is a man aged 65 to 79 who had recovered from COVID-19. This sequence joins TRBV6-5 and TRBJ1-2; 7 bases line up with TRBD1. The sample was peripheral blood. DNA for the CDR3: TGTGCCAGCAGTCATCAGGGGGACTATGGCTACACCTTC. This sequence encodes CASSHQGDYGYTF.